This entry lists 14 T cell receptor beta chains sequenced from one sample in a study of blood T cells in healthy people across ages. PCR was performed a second time for about 7 to 11 cycles using a sample-barcoded 5' primer and a J-beta primer mix. TCRdb fed the 5' RACE reads into MiXCR, producing one record per CDR3 protein. The data hold about 830,000 distinct CDR3 sequences, with about 62% observed a single time. Sequencing was performed on blood. Source of these receptors: a man under 40 in good health.

CDR3 DNA: TGTGCCAGCAGCCGTTTTTTGGGACTAACTTCGACTCCATACAATGAGCAGTTCTTC. This sequence encodes CASSRFLGLTSTPYNEQFF. The J gene is TRBJ2-1, the V gene TRBV4-2; 7 bases agree with TRBD2. The CDR3 has 19 amino acids. The germline V gene encodes CDR1 LGHNA and CDR2 YNFKEQ. V was pared by 4 bases and J by 4 bases, with 19 bases of the junction left unmatched.

This sequence joins TRBV28 and TRBJ2-4; D is possibly TRBD2 (5 bases). The DNA end favors TRBJ2-7, so the J call may be wrong. The length of the CDR3 is 17 residues. Germline-derived CDR1 and CDR2 are MDHEN and SYDVKM. CDR3 amino acids: CASSLWGADSYSYEQYF. Here the CDR3 DNA reads TGTGCCAGCAGTTTATGGGGAGCGGACTCGTACTCCTACGAGCAGTACTTC.

The gene calls are TRBV20-1 and TRBJ1-1; no reliable D call. The CDR3 spans 10 residues. Germline V gene sequence: CDR1 DFQATT, CDR2 SNEGSKA (reference sequence). Deletions cut 6 bases from V and 6 bases from J, with 8 bases between. The CDR3 region has the DNA TGCAGTGCCCGGAGGCCTGAAGCTTTCTTT. It is translated as CSARRPEAFF.

With respect to this clonotype: One end of the junction is discordant with germline, which a read error may explain. The chain joins TRBV27 to TRBJ1-2; 9 positions match TRBD1. CDR1 and CDR2 (germline): MNHEY, SMNVEV (reference sequence). This CDR3 comprises 15 residues. The CDR3 DNA follows: TGTGCCAGTAGTTTATTAGGACAGGGGAACTATGGCTACACCTTC. This gives the protein CASSLLGQGNYGYTF.

This chain uses TRBV2 with TRBJ2-3, with D possibly being TRBD1 (5 bases). CDR1 is SNHLY, CDR2 FYNNEI, per germline. The CDR3 is 15 amino acids. The germline V and J ends were trimmed by 6 bases and 4 bases, with 17 bases remaining between them. In nucleotides, the CDR3 is TGTGCCAGCAGCTCTGACAGACAGCCAGCAGATACGCAGTATTTT. This codes for CASSSDRQPADTQYF.

This clonotype was seen a few times. The chain carries TRBV7-8 and TRBJ1-2, with TRBD1 identical over 7 bases. Germline CDR1 and CDR2: SGHVS and FQNEAQ. The CDR3 is made up of 15 amino acids. With 7 bases clipped from V and 2 bases from J, the junction kept 10 bases outside the gene matches. The CDR3 reads CASKGGVGQNYGYTF. Written as DNA, the CDR3 is TGTGCCAGCAAAGGGGGAGTGGGACAGAACTATGGCTACACCTTC.

The rearrangement uses TRBV4-3 and TRBJ2-3; TRBD2 agrees at 8 bases. J gave up 2 bases and V 2 bases, and 3 bases lay outside the gene matches. This CDR3 has 15 residues. The V gene's germline CDR1 is LGHNA and CDR2 YSLEER. In DNA form, the CDR3 reads TGCGCCAGCAGCCAATTTAGCGGGGACACAGATACGCAGTATTTT. Protein product: CASSQFSGDTDTQYF.

The V gene is TRBV15, the J gene TRBJ1-1; the D is unclear. Germline V gives CDR1 LNHNV, CDR2 YYDKDF (reference sequence). Trimming removed 0 bases at V and 6 bases at J, with 14 bases between. This CDR3 region has 15 residues. This CDR3 reads CATSRDRASVAEAFF. CDR3 sequence (DNA): TGTGCCACCAGCAGAGATAGGGCGTCAGTTGCTGAAGCTTTCTTT.

This clonotype has a single count. Germline is not matched at one junction end, which may reflect a read error. V and J are TRBV29-1 and TRBJ2-3; tentatively, D is TRBD2 (6 bases). CDR3 size: 13 residues. Germline V CDR1 and CDR2: SQVTM, ANQGSEA. For the CDR3, the DNA is TGCAGCGTTGAGGACTACCCGCTAGATGCGCAGTATTTT. Its translation is CSVEDYPLDAQYF.

As regards this clonotype: At one end, the junction sequence differs from germline, possibly due to a read error. V and J are TRBV10-3 and TRBJ2-1; D may be TRBD1 or TRBD2 (8 bases each). This CDR3 is 14 amino acids long. Looked up from germline, CDR1 is ENHRY and CDR2 is SYGVKD. The CDR3 sequence is CTIGGETGVYEQFF. CDR3 nucleotide sequence: TGTACCATCGGGGGGGAGACAGGGGTATATGAGCAGTTCTTC.

The gene calls are TRBV7-2 and TRBJ1-6, with D possibly being TRBD1 (6 bases). This CDR3 is built from 13 residues. The V end was cut by 8 bases, the J end by 6 bases, with 11 bases between. The germline CDR1 and CDR2 sequences are SGHTA and FQGNSA. The CDR3 DNA sequence: TGTGCCAGCGGGCAGGGGACTAATTCACCCCTCCACTTT. Translating it yields CASGQGTNSPLHF.

V and J are TRBV5-1 and TRBJ1-4, with unresolved D. The CDR3 has 14 amino acids. V was trimmed by 4 bases and J by 5 bases, leaving 12 bases between them. From germline, CDR1 is SGHRS and CDR2 YFSETQ. The CDR3 here is CASSPGGGNEKLFF. In nucleotides, the CDR3 is TGCGCCAGCAGCCCCGGTGGAGGAAATGAAAAACTGTTTTTT.

V is TRBV12-3 or TRBV12-4 and J is TRBJ1-2; a possible D gene is TRBD1 (5 bases). The CDR3 has 13 residues. V dropped 5 bases and J dropped 7 bases, with 14 bases sitting between them. The CDR3 spells CASSPRWDGGYTF. CDR3 bases: TGTGCCAGCAGTCCACGATGGGACGGTGGCTACACCTTC.

This clonotype has ten or more counts. The V call is TRBV20-1, the J call TRBJ2-1; TRBD2 matches at 11 bases. The CDR3 extends over 13 amino acids. V dropped 3 bases and J dropped 9; count of bases not matched to a gene: 4. CDR1 is DFQATT, CDR2 SNEGSKA, per germline (reference sequence). The CDR3 sequence is CSASSGRAGEQFF. CDR3 in DNA: TGCAGTGCTAGTAGCGGGAGGGCCGGTGAGCAGTTCTTC.